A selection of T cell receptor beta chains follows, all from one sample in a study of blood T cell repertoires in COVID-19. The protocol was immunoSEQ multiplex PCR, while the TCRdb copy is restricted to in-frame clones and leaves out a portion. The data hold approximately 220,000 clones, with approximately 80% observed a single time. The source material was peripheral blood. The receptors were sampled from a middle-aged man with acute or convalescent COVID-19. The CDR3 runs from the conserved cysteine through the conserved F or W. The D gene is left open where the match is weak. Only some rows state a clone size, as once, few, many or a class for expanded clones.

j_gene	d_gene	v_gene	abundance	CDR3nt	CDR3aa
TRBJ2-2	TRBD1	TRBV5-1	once	TGCGCCAGCAGCCCCCAGGCAGGGGGCAACACCGGGGAGCTGTTTTTT	CASSPQAGGNTGELFF
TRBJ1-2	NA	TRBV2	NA	TGTGCCAGCAGTGCGGGGGGGGAACCTAACTATGGCTACACCTTC	CASSAGGEPNYGYTF
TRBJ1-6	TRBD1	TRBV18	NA	TGTGCCAGCTCACCAGGGACAGGGGCTTCACCCCTCCACTTT	CASSPGTGASPLHF
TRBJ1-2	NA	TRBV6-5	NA	TGTGCCAGCAGCCAGGGCTCTGGCTACACCTTC	CASSQGSGYTF
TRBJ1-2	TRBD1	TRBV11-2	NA	TGTGCCAGCAGCTTAAAGCAGGGGGCGGACTATGGCTACACCTTC	CASSLKQGADYGYTF
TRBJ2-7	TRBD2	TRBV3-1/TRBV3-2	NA	TGTGCCAGCAGCCACGGCTATCTAGCGGCCTCCTACGAGCAGTACTTC	CASSHGYLAASYEQYF
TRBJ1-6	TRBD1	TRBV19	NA	TGTGCCAGTAGTCCCCAAGGACAGGCCTATAATTCACCCCTCCACTTT	CASSPQGQAYNSPLHF
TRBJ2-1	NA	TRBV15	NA	TGTGCCACCAGCAGAGGATATGCAGGGTTGAACAATGAGCAGTTCTTC	CATSRGYAGLNNEQFF
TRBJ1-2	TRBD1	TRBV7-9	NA	TGTGCCAGCAGCTTAATGACAGGGTCCAACTATGGCTACACCTTC	CASSLMTGSNYGYTF
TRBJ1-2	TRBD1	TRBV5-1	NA	TGCGCCAGCAGCCCCTGGGACAGCTACGGTGTGGGCACCTTC	CASSPWDSYGVGTF
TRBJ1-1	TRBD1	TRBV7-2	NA	TGTGCCAGCAGCTTGGACAGGGCCCCCTGGAAGGGCACTGAAGCTTTCTTT	CASSLDRAPWKGTEAFF
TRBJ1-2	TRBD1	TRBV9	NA	TGTGCCAGCAGAGCATTCGACAGGGGCTTTGGCTACACCTTC	CASRAFDRGFGYTF
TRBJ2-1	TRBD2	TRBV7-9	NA	TGTGCCAGCAGCTTGGGGACTACGGAGTACAATGAGCAGTTCTTC	CASSLGTTEYNEQFF
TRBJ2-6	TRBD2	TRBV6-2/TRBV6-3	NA	TGTGTCAGCAGTTACGGGGGGTCTGGGGCCAACGTCCTGACTTTC	CVSSYGGSGANVLTF
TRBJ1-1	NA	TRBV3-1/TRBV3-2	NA	TGTGCCAGCAGCCTGTGGGCTGGGAGGGTGAACACTGAAGCTTTCTTT	CASSLWAGRVNTEAFF
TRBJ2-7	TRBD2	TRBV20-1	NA	TGCAGTGCTGGTGGGACGGGGGGGATCTACGAGCAGTACTTC	CSAGGTGGIYEQYF
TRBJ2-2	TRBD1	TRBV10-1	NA	TGCGCCAGCACGGACAGGGCGAACACCGGGGAGCTGTTTTTT	CASTDRANTGELFF
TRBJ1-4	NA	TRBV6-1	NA	TGTGCCAGCAGTGAATCTTTCCCTCTACCTCGGGTGTTTTTT	CASSESFPLPRVFF
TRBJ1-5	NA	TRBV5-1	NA	TGCGCCAGCAGCTCCGAGGGCTATAGCAATCAGCCCCAGCATTTT	CASSSEGYSNQPQHF
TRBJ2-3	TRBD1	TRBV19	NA	TGTGCCAGCTCGGACAGGGGGGGAGATACGCAGTATTTT	CASSDRGGDTQYF
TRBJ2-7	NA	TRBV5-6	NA	TGTGCCAGCAGCTCTCTCTCCTACGAGCAGTACTTC	CASSSLSYEQYF
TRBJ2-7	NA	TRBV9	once	TGTGCCAGCAGCGTCTTCGCGGACAGTCACGAGCAGTACTTC	CASSVFADSHEQYF
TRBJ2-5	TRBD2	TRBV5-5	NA	TGTGCCAGCAGCTTGGGGACTAGCGGACAAGAGACCCAGTACTTC	CASSLGTSGQETQYF
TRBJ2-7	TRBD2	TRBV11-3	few	TGTGCCAGCAGCTTAGGAGCGGGATCGGGCGAGCAGTACTTC	CASSLGAGSGEQYF
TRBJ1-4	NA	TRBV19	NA	TGTGCCAGTAGTATAGCCCAGAGGGGGGGAAAACTGTTTTTT	CASSIAQRGGKLFF
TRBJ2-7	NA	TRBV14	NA	TGTGCCAGCAGTATTGACCCCTCGGGACTCTACGAGCAGTACTTC	CASSIDPSGLYEQYF
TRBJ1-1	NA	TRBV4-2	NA	TGTGCCAGCAGCCTAGCCGGGGAGGGGGGCACTGAAGCTTTCTTT	CASSLAGEGGTEAFF
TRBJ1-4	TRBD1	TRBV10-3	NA	TGTGCCATCAGTGAGTCGGCAGGGGGCACTAATGAAAAACTGTTTTTT	CAISESAGGTNEKLFF
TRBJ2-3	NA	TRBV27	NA	TGTGCCAGCAGTCAGGGTGAGTTGGGAGATACGCAGTATTTT	CASSQGELGDTQYF
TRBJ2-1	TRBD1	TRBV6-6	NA	TGTGCCAGCAGCCCGGGACAGGGGAACTACAATGAGCAGTTCTTC	CASSPGQGNYNEQFF
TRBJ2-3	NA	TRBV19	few	TGTGCCAGTAGTATAGATCTCCCGGTAGCGGGCACAGATACGCAGTATTTT	CASSIDLPVAGTDTQYF
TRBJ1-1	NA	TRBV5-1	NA	TGCGCCAGCAGCTTGGCCGGGGACACTGAAGCTTTCTTT	CASSLAGDTEAFF
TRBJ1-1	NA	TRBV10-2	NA	TGCGCCAGTAAAGTAAACACAGGTCCCACTGAAGCTTTCTTT	CASKVNTGPTEAFF
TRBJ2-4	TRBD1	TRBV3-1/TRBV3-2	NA	TGTGCCAGCAGCCGATCGGGGGACAGGGGGCGCATGAAAAACATTCAGTACTTC	CASSRSGDRGRMKNIQYF
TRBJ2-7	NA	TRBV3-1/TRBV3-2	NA	TGTGCCAGCAGCCGCGAACCGGGAGTCCGGGACGAGCAGTACTTC	CASSREPGVRDEQYF
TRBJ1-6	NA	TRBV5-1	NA	TGCGCCAGCAGCTTGGGACAAACTTTGGGCTCCTATAATTCACCCCTCCACTTT	CASSLGQTLGSYNSPLHF
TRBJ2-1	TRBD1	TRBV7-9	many	TGTGCCAGCAGCTTCGGGACAGGGTACGATGAGCAGTTCTTC	CASSFGTGYDEQFF
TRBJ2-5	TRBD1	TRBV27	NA	TGTGCCAGCAGTTCCCTACAGGGGGAAGAGACCCAGTACTTC	CASSSLQGEETQYF
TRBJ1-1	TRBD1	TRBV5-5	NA	TGTGCCAGCAGCTTCCCTCTGACAGGGTCATCCACTGAAGCTTTCTTT	CASSFPLTGSSTEAFF
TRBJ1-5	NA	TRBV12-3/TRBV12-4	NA	TGTGCCACCTCAGGGAATAGCAATCAGCCCCAGCATTTT	CATSGNSNQPQHF
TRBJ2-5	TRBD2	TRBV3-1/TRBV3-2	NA	TGTGCCAGCAGCCCCCTTACTAGGGGAGGGGAGACCCAGTACTTC	CASSPLTRGGETQYF
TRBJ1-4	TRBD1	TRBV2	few	TGTGCCAGCAGGCCGGGACAGGGACGTGAAAAACTGTTTTTT	CASRPGQGREKLFF
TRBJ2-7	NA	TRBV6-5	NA	TGTGCCAGCAGTTACTCCGGGACTCTGGGGTATTACGAGCAGTACTTC	CASSYSGTLGYYEQYF
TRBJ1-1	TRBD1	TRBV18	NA	TGTGCCAGCTCACTATCGGGACAGGGGGCAGGCACTGAAGCTTTCTTT	CASSLSGQGAGTEAFF
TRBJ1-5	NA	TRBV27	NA	TGTGCCAGCAGTACAACAGGAGTAAGTCAGCCCCAGCATTTT	CASSTTGVSQPQHF
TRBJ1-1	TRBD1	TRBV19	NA	TGTGCCACCCGGGACAGGGGTGGTACTGAAGCTTTCTTT	CATRDRGGTEAFF
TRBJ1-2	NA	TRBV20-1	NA	TGCAGTGCTAGTTTGGGGCAGGGGATCGGCTACACCTTC	CSASLGQGIGYTF
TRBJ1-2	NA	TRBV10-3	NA	TGTGCCATCAGTGACGGGGAAACTGGCTACACCTTC	CAISDGETGYTF